This T cell receptor (beta chain) came from a study of OX40 agonist ivuxolimab in advanced cancers. This clone came up once. Clones were sequenced by immunoSEQ multiplex PCR, and TCRdb holds only the in-frame ones, with some missing. The table includes fewer than 85,000 clones, about 85% detected once. Per germline, CDR1 SGHTA and CDR2 FQGNSA. Trimming took off 0 bases at V and 2 bases at J, with 17 bases between the two ends. CDR3 length: 17 residues. Here the sequenced sample was CD4+ or CD8+ T cells sorted from blood, taken in a trial of the OX40 agonist ivuxolimab. The clonotype comes from an adult with an advanced solid tumor such as melanoma, head and neck, liver or kidney cancer. The rearrangement uses TRBV7-2 and TRBJ2-7; D may be TRBD1 (6 bases). CDR3 in amino acids: CASSLAPGQWVPYEQYF. The DNA of the CDR3 is TGTGCCAGCAGCTTAGCGCCAGGACAGTGGGTACCCTACGAGCAGTACTTC.